Listed below are T cell receptor beta chains from one sample, sequenced in a study of graft-versus-host responses after intestinal transplantation. Sequencing was performed with immunoSEQ multiplex PCR; in TCRdb, only in-frame clones are kept and a portion is missing. The sample contains roughly 870 clones, 85% to 95% of which appear only once. The specimen was PBMCs, collected 9 days after transplant. The receptors come from a human patient who received an intestinal transplant, so some T cells may come from the graft donor. Both conserved end residues are part of each CDR3. Fields, in order: D gene, V gene, J gene, clone size, CDR3 protein, CDR3 DNA. The D gene is left open where the match is weak. Rows give clone size only sometimes, using once, few, many, or a class for an expanded clone.

d_gene: TRBD1; v_gene: TRBV5-1; j_gene: TRBJ2-7; abundance: .; CDR3aa: CASSGDRVPYEQYF; CDR3nt: TGCGCCAGCAGCGGGGACAGGGTTCCCTACGAGCAGTACTTC
d_gene: .; v_gene: TRBV9; j_gene: TRBJ2-5; abundance: .; CDR3aa: CASTLGPPGAGETQYF; CDR3nt: TGTGCCAGCACCCTTGGGCCTCCGGGGGCAGGGGAGACCCAGTACTTC
d_gene: TRBD2; v_gene: TRBV28; j_gene: TRBJ2-1; abundance: .; CDR3aa: CASSLYKKGSGRFYEQFF; CDR3nt: TGTGCCAGCAGTTTATACAAAAAAGGGAGCGGGAGATTCTATGAGCAGTTCTTC
d_gene: TRBD2; v_gene: TRBV7-3; j_gene: TRBJ2-5; abundance: .; CDR3aa: CASSLNGGATETQYF; CDR3nt: TGTGCCAGCAGCCTAAACGGGGGGGCCACAGAGACCCAGTACTTC
d_gene: TRBD1; v_gene: TRBV18; j_gene: TRBJ1-2; abundance: once; CDR3aa: CASSPGQVYGYTF; CDR3nt: TGTGCCAGCTCCCCGGGACAGGTCTATGGCTACACCTTC
d_gene: TRBD1; v_gene: TRBV18; j_gene: TRBJ1-2; abundance: .; CDR3aa: CASSQFTGDSSTYGYTF; CDR3nt: TGTGCCAGCTCACAATTCACCGGGGACAGCTCCACCTATGGCTACACCTTC
d_gene: .; v_gene: TRBV16; j_gene: TRBJ1-2; abundance: once; CDR3aa: CASSRWEVVRKNYGYTF; CDR3nt: TGTGCCAGCAGCCGGTGGGAGGTCGTTAGAAAGAACTATGGCTACACCTTC
d_gene: .; v_gene: TRBV29-1; j_gene: TRBJ2-1; abundance: once; CDR3aa: CSVGWVQFF; CDR3nt: TGCAGCGTGGGGTGGGTGCAGTTCTTC
d_gene: .; v_gene: TRBV7-9; j_gene: TRBJ1-1; abundance: once; CDR3aa: CASSLAASNTEAFF; CDR3nt: TGTGCCAGCAGCTTAGCGGCAAGCAACACTGAAGCTTTCTTT
d_gene: .; v_gene: TRBV27; j_gene: TRBJ2-5; abundance: once; CDR3aa: CASSPQTLQETQYF; CDR3nt: TGTGCCAGCAGTCCCCAGACCCTCCAAGAGACCCAGTACTTC
d_gene: .; v_gene: TRBV19; j_gene: TRBJ1-5; abundance: .; CDR3aa: CASSSLRAGNSNQPQHF; CDR3nt: TGTGCCAGTAGTAGCCTCAGGGCGGGGAATAGCAATCAGCCCCAGCATTTT
d_gene: TRBD1; v_gene: TRBV4-1; j_gene: TRBJ1-1; abundance: .; CDR3aa: CASSQEFVVSGTEEAFF; CDR3nt: TGCGCCAGCAGCCAAGAATTCGTCGTTTCGGGGACAGAAGAAGCTTTCTTT
d_gene: .; v_gene: TRBV5-1; j_gene: TRBJ2-1; abundance: .; CDR3aa: CASSWGLSAYNEQFF; CDR3nt: TGCGCCAGCAGCTGGGGACTCTCGGCCTACAATGAGCAGTTCTTC
d_gene: .; v_gene: TRBV10-3; j_gene: TRBJ2-1; abundance: .; CDR3aa: CAISESVAGAPYNEQFF; CDR3nt: TGTGCCATCAGTGAGTCGGTTGCGGGGGCCCCCTACAATGAGCAGTTCTTC
d_gene: TRBD2; v_gene: TRBV6-1; j_gene: TRBJ2-2; abundance: .; CDR3aa: CATIAGNTGELFF; CDR3nt: TGTGCCACCATAGCGGGCAACACCGGGGAGCTGTTTTTT
d_gene: .; v_gene: TRBV2; j_gene: TRBJ1-4; abundance: once; CDR3aa: CASREEIAGAHNGLFF; CDR3nt: TGTGCCAGCAGAGAAGAAATAGCAGGGGCCCACAACGGGCTGTTTTTT
d_gene: .; v_gene: TRBV13; j_gene: TRBJ1-6; abundance: .; CDR3aa: CASSLGTGAPNSPLHF; CDR3nt: TGTGCCAGCAGCTTAGGTACCGGGGCCCCGAATTCACCCCTCCACTTT